The present TCR beta chain was sequenced within a study of T cell changes during pregnancy in multiple sclerosis. The repertoire was sequenced with immunoSEQ multiplex PCR; TCRdb's copy has only in-frame clones and lacks some. This table has about 34,000 clones, 90% appearing once. With V trimmed by 7 bases and J by 4 bases, 11 bases remained unmatched. Germline-derived CDR1 and CDR2 are MNHEY and SMNVEV (reference sequence). This CDR3 comprises 16 residues. Sequencing was performed on CD8+ T cells from peripheral blood mononuclear cells, taken in the first trimester of pregnancy. The TCR sequence derives from a female donor with multiple sclerosis, enrolled in a pregnancy study. V and J are TRBV27 and TRBJ2-3; TRBD2 matches 10 bases. CDR3: CASTPLRLAGADTQYF. Here the CDR3 DNA reads TGTGCCAGCACCCCGCTCAGACTAGCGGGCGCAGATACGCAGTATTTT.